One sample yielded the 26 T cell receptor beta chains listed below, sequenced in a study of T cells in Graves' hyperthyroidism and ophthalmopathy. Amplification of TCR beta CDR3 regions was performed using RNA transcripts as template. A set of HTBI primers served as the primers for a first-round RT-PCR of the TCR CDR3. MiXCR, run by TCRdb on the multiplex PCR reads, gives a single entry per CDR3 protein. The sample holds about 590,000 distinct CDR3 sequences, roughly 14% seen once. Sequencing was carried out using blood. The origin of the receptors is a young woman with Graves' hyperthyroidism.

As for this clonotype: An end of the junction does not agree with germline; a read error may underlie this. The V gene is TRBV29-1, the J gene TRBJ2-1; D is perhaps TRBD2 (5 bases). This CDR3 is built from 14 residues. Germline V gene sequence: CDR1 SQVTM, CDR2 ANQGSEA. For the CDR3, the DNA is TGCAGCGTTGAAATGGGGAGCTCCTACAATGAGCAGCTCTTC. Translated: CSVEMGSSYNEQLF.

This clonotype was counted a few times. V and J are TRBV10-2 and TRBJ1-1, with D unclear. Germline V lookup: CDR1 WSHSY, CDR2 SAAADI. This CDR3 has 13 residues. The V gene lost 5 bases and the J gene lost 5 bases, with 12 bases spanning the gap. CDR3 DNA: TGCGCCAGCAGTTACTCTATTCGAACTGAAGCTTTCTTT. This gives the protein CASSYSIRTEAFF.

This clonotype was seen repeatedly, ten times or more. This CDR3 is CASSREPSLDEQYF. CDR3 DNA: TGTGCCAGCAGTCGCGAGCCCAGCCTGGACGAGCAGTACTTC. The chain links TRBV2 to TRBJ2-7; no firm D call. CDR1 is SNHLY and CDR2 is FYNNEI in the germline V gene. V lost 5 bases and J lost 5, with 16 bases in between. CDR3 length equals 14 residues.

This clonotype has at least ten counts. The V gene is TRBV7-8, the J gene TRBJ2-3; 7 nucleotides line up with TRBD1. V trimming: 5 bases; J trimming: 2 bases; junction bases outside the gene matches: 13. Per germline, CDR1 SGHVS and CDR2 FQNEAQ. The CDR3 spans 17 residues. The CDR3 reads CASSPPGSTGSTDTQYF. The DNA for the CDR3 is TGTGCCAGCAGCCCACCTGGGTCGACAGGGTCCACAGATACGCAGTATTTT.

This clonotype was counted many times. The J gene is TRBJ1-5, the V gene TRBV6-1, with D uncertain. Between the trimmed V and J ends, which lost 4 bases and 3 bases, there was a span of 10 bases. The CDR3 spans 14 residues. From germline, CDR1 is MNHNS and CDR2 SASEGT. Written as DNA, the CDR3 is TGTGCCAGCAGTGGGGGAACTTTCAATCAGCCCCAGCATTTT. Its protein product is CASSGGTFNQPQHF.

The rearrangement joins TRBV12-5 to TRBJ2-5, with 9 positions matching TRBD2. CDR3 length equals 13 residues. Per germline, CDR1 LGHNT and CDR2 FRNRAP. V lost 6 bases to trimming and J lost 8 bases; unmatched junction nucleotides: 7. CDR3 DNA: TGTGCTAGTGGCCAAGGACTAGCGACAACCCAGTACTTC. Translated, it gives CASGQGLATTQYF.

The chain couples TRBV3-1 to TRBJ1-3; 7 nucleotides match TRBD1. Germline V gene sequence: CDR1 LGHDT, CDR2 YNNKEL (reference sequence). With 3 bases clipped from V and 5 bases from J, the junction kept 4 bases outside the gene matches. The CDR3 length is 14 residues. The CDR3 nucleotides read TGTGCCAGCAGCCACTCGGACAGGCGAAACACCATATATTTT. Its protein is CASSHSDRRNTIYF.

At least ten counts were recorded for this clonotype. The chain joins TRBV4-1 to TRBJ2-1; 8 bases fit TRBD1. This CDR3 region has 16 residues. V lost 0 bases and J lost 4; bases outside the gene matches: 5. Germline V gives CDR1 MGHRA, CDR2 YSYEKL. The CDR3 region is CASSQDLRTGYNEQFF. The CDR3 DNA is TGCGCCAGCAGCCAAGATCTCAGGACAGGGTACAATGAGCAGTTCTTC.

This clonotype was seen repeatedly, ten times or more. This chain links TRBV2 with TRBJ1-6; D ambiguous. V was trimmed by 6 bases and J by 0 bases, leaving 9 bases between them. The V gene's germline CDR1 is SNHLY and CDR2 FYNNEI. The CDR3 extends over 15 amino acids. The CDR3 region has the DNA TGTGCCAGCAGCCTACAGAGCTCCTATAATTCACCCCTCCACTTT. The encoded protein is CASSLQSSYNSPLHF.

This clonotype showed up just a few times. V usage is TRBV5-6 and J usage is TRBJ2-1; 9 bases are a match to TRBD2. The CDR3 contains 16 residues. V shed 0 bases, J shed 2 bases, and the junction held 3 bases outside the gene matches. The germline V gene has CDR1 SGHDT and CDR2 YYEEEE. The CDR3 sequence: CASSLGASGAYNEQFF. CDR3 sequence (DNA): TGTGCCAGCAGCTTGGGGGCTAGCGGGGCCTACAATGAGCAGTTCTTC.

Only a few counts were recorded for this clonotype. This chain uses TRBV25-1 with TRBJ2-5; weak D call: TRBD1 (5 bases). This CDR3 spans 15 amino acids. CDR1 and CDR2 (germline): MGHDK, SYGVNS. V lost 1 base, J lost 2 bases, and 11 bases lay in between. CDR3: CASSESGIGQETQYF. The CDR3 bases are TGTGCCAGCAGTGAATCAGGGATCGGGCAAGAGACCCAGTACTTC.

V and J are TRBV10-3 and TRBJ2-3; a possible D gene is TRBD2 (5 bases). The length of the CDR3 is 15 residues. V dropped 7 bases and J dropped 0 bases, with 14 bases sitting between them. The germline V gene encodes CDR1 ENHRY and CDR2 SYGVKD. CDR3 DNA sequence: TGTGCCATCAAAAACCGGGATCTTAGCACAGATACGCAGTATTTT. Encoded protein: CAIKNRDLSTDTQYF.

This clonotype was observed a few times. The CDR3 nucleotides read TGTGCCAGTAGTATGGGCGAGCGGGAGAACCCCTACGAGCAGTACTTC. Protein product: CASSMGERENPYEQYF. The rearrangement links TRBV19 to TRBJ2-7, with TRBD2 identical over 8 bases. Germline lookup yields CDR1 LNHDA and CDR2 SQIVND (reference sequence). The CDR3 runs 16 residues. V trimming: 3 bases; J trimming: 2 bases; junction bases outside the gene matches: 9.

The gene calls are TRBV20-1 and TRBJ2-4; no clear D gene. Germline CDR1 reads DFQATT; CDR2 reads SNEGSKA (reference sequence). Trimming left V 1 base short and J 4 bases short, with 14 bases between. The CDR3 is 15 amino acids. CDR3 bases: TGCAGTGCTAGAGTTGGTCCGGCCGGTAAAAACATTCAGTACTTC. This encodes CSARVGPAGKNIQYF.

In its sample, this clonotype was seen many times. J is TRBJ1-1 and V is TRBV20-1; D is possibly TRBD1 (6 bases). V was clipped by 0 bases and J by 1 base, with 9 bases between them. Germline V lookup: CDR1 DFQATT, CDR2 SNEGSKA (reference sequence). This CDR3 has 14 residues. CDR3 sequence (DNA): TGCAGTGCTAGAGATCCAGGGGCGAACACTGAAGCTTTCTTT. It encodes CSARDPGANTEAFF.

This clonotype was detected a few times. V gene TRBV19 combines with J gene TRBJ2-5; the match to TRBD2 covers 15 bases. The CDR3 length is 14 residues. Germline V gene data show CDR1 as LNHDA and CDR2 as SQIVND (reference sequence). V trimming: 6 bases; J trimming: 12 bases; junction bases outside the gene matches: 8. The CDR3 nucleotides read TGTGCCAGTAGCCAAGACCGGACTAGCGGGAGGGAGTACTTC. It is translated as CASSQDRTSGREYF. Filled out from reference TRBV19 and TRBJ2-5, the complete variable domain reads DGGITQSPKYLFRKEGQNVTLSCEQNLNHDAMYWYRQDPGQGLRLIYYSQIVNDFQKGDIAEGYSVSREKKESFPLTVTSAQKNPTAFYLCASSQDRTSGREYFGPGTRLLVL.

This clonotype showed up just a few times. A single base separates this from a much larger clone, so it may be a read error. The J gene is TRBJ2-7, the V gene TRBV3-1; D gene unclear. The CDR3 is made up of 12 amino acids. V shed 8 bases and J shed 3 bases, with 11 bases lying between them. Per the germline V gene, CDR1 is LGHDT and CDR2 is YNNKEL (reference sequence). This CDR3 reads CASGRNLYEQYF. The CDR3 DNA reads as TGTGCCAGCGGCCGGAACCTCTACGAGCAGTACTTC.

This clonotype showed up many times. The chain has TRBV6-2 or TRBV6-3 and TRBJ1-6; perhaps TRBD1 as D (5 bases). Germline V lookup: CDR1 MNHEY, CDR2 SVGEGT. CDR3 length equals 15 residues. V was trimmed by 2 bases and J by 14 bases, leaving 19 bases between them. As DNA, the CDR3 is TGTGCCAGCAGTTACCAGGTCCGGGAGAGGGGCACCCTCCACTTT. Translating it yields CASSYQVRERGTLHF.

This chain joins TRBV12-3 or TRBV12-4 and TRBJ2-1, with D perhaps matching TRBD2 (6 bases). V lost 1 base and J 4 bases, leaving 11 bases between the germline ends. The CDR3 has 15 residues. This CDR3 reads CASSLVPSDYNEQFF. The DNA of the CDR3 is TGTGCCAGCAGTTTAGTCCCTAGCGATTACAATGAGCAGTTCTTC.

As to this clonotype: One junction end does not reproduce the germline sequence, and a read error may be involved. The gene calls are TRBV15 and TRBJ2-3, with a weak D call TRBD2 (5 bases). Germline CDR1 reads LNHNV; CDR2 reads YYDKDF (reference sequence). CDR3 length equals 19 residues. The CDR3: CATRRDSALRDKHTDTQYF. CDR3 nucleotide sequence: TGTGCCACCAGGAGAGACTCTGCTCTTCGGGATAAACACACAGATACGCAGTATTTT.

CDR3 nucleotide sequence: TGTGCCAGCAGCGTAGATTGGCGGGAGGGGGTCTACAATGAGCAGTTCTTC. Amino acids: CASSVDWREGVYNEQFF. The V call is TRBV9, the J call TRBJ2-1; 9 nucleotides agree with TRBD2. V lost 0 bases and J lost 3; bases outside the gene matches: 7. Germline loops: CDR1 SGDLS, CDR2 YYNGEE. This CDR3 comprises 17 residues.

This clonotype was observed a handful of times. Mismatch with germline at one junction end may stem from a read error. The rearrangement joins TRBV18 to TRBJ2-7; 9 nucleotides line up with TRBD2. CDR1 is KGHSH, CDR2 LQKENI, per germline. This CDR3 contains 13 residues. The CDR3 spells CASSPGLANEQYF. CDR3 DNA sequence: TGTGCCAGTTCACCGGGACTAGCAAACGAGCAGTACTTC.

Only a few counts were recorded for this clonotype. The genes are TRBV6-1 and TRBJ2-2; 9 nucleotides align to TRBD2. V was pared by 10 bases and J by 4 bases, with 10 bases of the junction left unmatched. CDR3 length equals 15 residues. The germline gives CDR1 MNHNS, CDR2 SASEGT. CDR3 DNA: TGTGCCATCAATAGCGGGAGACGTGGCACCGGGGAGCTGTTTTTT. Its protein is CAINSGRRGTGELFF.

This clonotype has a count of ten or more. This sequence joins TRBV3-1 and TRBJ1-2, with D maybe TRBD1 (5 bases). Trimming took 4 bases from V and 4 from J, leaving 22 bases between them. The CDR3 consists of 17 residues. Germline V CDR1 and CDR2: LGHDT, YNNKEL (reference sequence). CDR3 bases: TGTGCCAGCAGCCCATCCCGGGACTTCAGGATGACCTATGGCTACACCTTC. Its protein is CASSPSRDFRMTYGYTF.

The chain couples TRBV6-5 to TRBJ2-2; 7 positions agree with TRBD2. From germline, CDR1 is MNHEY and CDR2 SVGAGI. J was trimmed by 5 bases and V by 0 bases; bases with no gene match: 15. The CDR3 covers 19 residues. This CDR3 is CASSYSVMGLSGRTGELFF. CDR3 nucleotide sequence: TGTGCCAGCAGTTACTCCGTTATGGGACTAAGTGGGAGGACCGGGGAGCTGTTTTTT.

This chain links TRBV6-4 with TRBJ1-5; D not certain. The germline V and J ends were trimmed by 4 bases and 0 bases, with 19 bases remaining between them. CDR1 is MRHNA, CDR2 SNTAGT, per germline. The CDR3 loop spans 18 amino acids. As DNA, the CDR3 is TGTGCCAGCAGTGGCTCCTTGGGGAAACCATATAGCAATCAGCCCCAGCATTTT. Protein sequence: CASSGSLGKPYSNQPQHF.